These 26 T cell receptor beta chains were sequenced from one sample in a study of OX40 agonist ivuxolimab in advanced cancers. Libraries were prepared by immunoSEQ multiplex PCR; TCRdb keeps only in-frame clonotypes and omits some of them. The sample has around 72,000 clones, about 89% seen once; the top ten hold about 2%. The source was CD4+ or CD8+ T cells sorted from blood, collected in a trial of the OX40 agonist ivuxolimab. Receptors originate from an adult with an advanced solid tumor such as melanoma, head and neck, liver or kidney cancer.

The chain links TRBV4-1 to TRBJ1-2; possible D gene TRBD1, 6 bases. The CDR3 covers 13 residues. With 2 bases removed from V and 8 bases from J, the gap between germline ends came to 12 bases. Germline CDR1 reads MGHRA; CDR2 reads YSYEKL. The CDR3 sequence: CASSQTRGGGYTF. Written as DNA, the CDR3 is TGCGCCAGCAGCCAAACCAGGGGAGGAGGCTACACCTTC.

This sequence joins TRBV5-1 and TRBJ2-5; maybe TRBD2 (6 bases). V was clipped by 2 bases and J by 0 bases, with 11 bases between them. The CDR3 contains 15 residues. Germline V CDR1 and CDR2: SGHRS, YFSETQ. Here the CDR3 reads CASSFSGNHQETQYF. The CDR3 DNA follows: TGCGCCAGCAGCTTTAGCGGAAACCACCAAGAGACCCAGTACTTC.

V gene TRBV10-3 combines with J gene TRBJ2-2; D remains unclear. Germline V gene sequence: CDR1 ENHRY, CDR2 SYGVKD. The CDR3 totals 13 residues. Trimming removed 6 bases at V and 4 bases at J, with 9 bases between. For the CDR3, the DNA is TGTGCCATCAGCCCTATTATCACCGGGGAGCTGTTTTTT. Translation: CAISPIITGELFF.

This chain connects TRBV18 to TRBJ1-2; 8 bases map to TRBD1. Germline-derived CDR1 and CDR2 are KGHSH and LQKENI. The J segment lost 4 bases and the V segment lost 4 bases, leaving 2 bases of the junction unmatched. The CDR3 has 13 residues. The CDR3 region is CASSQDRVYGYTF. The CDR3 nucleotides are TGTGCCAGCTCACAGGACAGGGTCTATGGCTACACCTTC.

Concerning this clone: The junction and the germline gene differ at one end; a read error may be behind it. The rearrangement links TRBV6-1 to TRBJ2-3; TRBD2 matches 8 bases. The length of the CDR3 is 16 residues. Germline assignment: CDR1 MNHNS and CDR2 SASEGT. The CDR3 region has the DNA TGTGCCATCAGTGGAAAAGCGGGAGCCACCACAGATACGCAGTATTTT. This sequence encodes CAISGKAGATTDTQYF.

V gene TRBV19 combines with J gene TRBJ2-1, with D perhaps assigned TRBD1 or TRBD2 (5 bases each). The germline gives CDR1 LNHDA, CDR2 SQIVND (reference sequence). This CDR3 comprises 13 residues. Deletions cut 8 bases from V and 8 bases from J, with 16 bases between. The CDR3 is CASGQWGSYEQFF. Written as DNA, the CDR3 is TGTGCCAGTGGACAATGGGGGTCTTATGAGCAGTTCTTC. The complete variable domain, with remaining parts taken from reference TRBV19 and TRBJ2-1, reads DGGITQSPKYLFRKEGQNVTLSCEQNLNHDAMYWYRQDPGQGLRLIYYSQIVNDFQKGDIAEGYSVSREKKESFPLTVTSAQKNPTAFYLCASGQWGSYEQFFGPGTRLTVL.

This chain links TRBV18 with TRBJ2-1; tentative D call: TRBD2 (6 bases). The ends were cut back, 0 bases at V and 5 bases at J, with 8 bases in the middle. Looked up from germline, CDR1 is KGHSH and CDR2 is LQKENI. There are 14 residues in the CDR3. As DNA, the CDR3 is TGTGCCAGCTCACCACCGGGACTCGACAATGAGCAGTTCTTC. This codes for CASSPPGLDNEQFF.

The chain links TRBV5-5 to TRBJ1-5, with D unresolved. The germline CDR1 and CDR2 sequences are SGHKS and YYEKEE (reference sequence). The V end lost 0 bases, the J end lost 3 bases, and 7 bases lay between the germline ends. The CDR3 runs to 14 residues. As DNA, the CDR3 is TGTGCCAGCAGCTTGGGGGGATCCAATCAGCCCCAGCATTTT. Translated, it gives CASSLGGSNQPQHF.

The rearrangement joins TRBV28 to TRBJ2-3; D unresolved. This CDR3 has 14 residues. Germline assignment: CDR1 MDHEN and CDR2 SYDVKM. V lost 2 bases and J 2 bases, leaving 8 bases between the germline ends. CDR3 sequence (DNA): TGTGCCAGCAGTTTACGACTGTCCACAGATACGCAGTATTTT. It yields the protein CASSLRLSTDTQYF.

The rearrangement links TRBV4-2 to TRBJ2-7, with TRBD2 matching over 16 bases. Per the germline V gene, CDR1 is LGHNA and CDR2 is YNFKEQ. The CDR3 runs 17 residues. Unmatched junction bases numbered 5, after V lost 1 base and J lost 5 bases. In DNA form, the CDR3 reads TGTGCCAGCAGCCAAGCGGGACTAGCGGGAGGGGAGAACGAGCAGTACTTC. As protein: CASSQAGLAGGENEQYF.

The rearrangement joins TRBV7-9 to TRBJ2-3, with D unclear. The V end was cut by 1 base, the J end by 2 bases, with 7 bases between. Germline-derived CDR1 and CDR2 are SEHNR and FQNEAQ (reference sequence). CDR3 size: 14 residues. In DNA form, the CDR3 reads TGTGCCAGCAGCTTAGGGCTTCCCACAGATACGCAGTATTTT. Translating gives CASSLGLPTDTQYF.

This clone was observed a single time. The rearrangement links TRBV6-5 to TRBJ2-7; a weak D match, TRBD1 (6 bases). V lost 0 bases, J lost 0 bases, and 9 bases lay in between. This CDR3 is 15 amino acids long. Germline values: CDR1 MNHEY, CDR2 SVGAGI. In DNA form, the CDR3 reads TGTGCCAGCAGTTACTCGCCAGGGGACTCCTACGAGCAGTACTTC. Protein product: CASSYSPGDSYEQYF.

In its sample, this clone was seen once. This sequence joins TRBV27 and TRBJ1-2; no firm D call. CDR3 size: 14 residues. The germline gives CDR1 MNHEY, CDR2 SMNVEV (reference sequence). The V and J ends lost 2 bases and 0 bases respectively, with 7 bases between them. The CDR3 nucleotides read TGTGCCAGCAGTTTAGGGCGTGCTAACTATGGCTACACCTTC. This translates into CASSLGRANYGYTF.

The chain employs TRBV14 and TRBJ2-7; a possible D gene is TRBD2 (5 bases). The germline CDR1 and CDR2 sequences are SGHDN and FVKESK. V lost 0 bases to trimming and J lost 6 bases, with 15 bases between them. The CDR3 length is 15 residues. The CDR3 sequence is CASSQDRGSLCEQYF. CDR3 coding DNA: TGTGCCAGCAGCCAAGATCGGGGTTCCCTCTGCGAGCAGTACTTC.

The chain carries TRBV10-1 and TRBJ1-2; TRBD1 aligns across 8 bases. The J segment lost 4 bases and the V segment lost 8 bases, leaving 6 bases of the junction unmatched. CDR1 and CDR2 (germline): WNHNN, SYGVQD (reference sequence). This CDR3 is 13 amino acids long. This chain's CDR3 is CASSGTGSYGYTF. In DNA, the CDR3 is TGCGCCAGCTCCGGGACAGGTTCCTATGGCTACACCTTC.

The chain joins TRBV19 to TRBJ2-7, with 9 bases aligning to TRBD2. Trimming took 6 bases from V and 7 from J; bases not matched to a gene: 19. Germline-derived CDR1 and CDR2 are LNHDA and SQIVND (reference sequence). This CDR3 is 17 amino acids long. The CDR3 loop reads CASSPPVFAGGPEEQYF. CDR3 bases: TGTGCCAGTAGCCCTCCTGTTTTTGCGGGGGGGCCAGAGGAGCAGTACTTC.

V is TRBV7-7 and J is TRBJ1-1; possibly TRBD1 for D (6 bases). Per the germline V gene, CDR1 is SSHAT and CDR2 is FNYEAQ (reference sequence). CDR3 size: 13 residues. CDR3 amino acids: CEGPGHINTEAFF. For the CDR3, the DNA is TGTGAGGGACCGGGACACATAAACACTGAAGCTTTCTTT. The whole variable domain, remainder taken from reference TRBV7-7 and TRBJ1-1, is GAGVSQSPRYKVTKRGQDVTLRCDPISSHATLYWYQQALGQGPEFLTYFNYEAQPDKSGLPSDRFSAERPEGSISTLTIQRTEQRDSAMYRCEGPGHINTEAFFGQGTRLTVV.

CDR3 sequence reads: CASSLQGTGSPLHF. The CDR3 DNA reads TGTGCCAGCAGCTTACAGGGAACGGGATCACCCCTCCACTTT. This chain uses TRBV7-2 with TRBJ1-6, with D possibly being TRBD1 (5 bases). V lost 2 bases, J lost 10 bases, and 12 bases lay in between. Germline V gene data show CDR1 as SGHTA and CDR2 as FQGNSA. The CDR3 runs 14 residues.

The chain has TRBV28 and TRBJ1-5, with unresolved D. V was pared by 1 base and J by 0 bases, with 4 bases between. CDR1 MDHEN and CDR2 SYDVKM come from the germline V gene. The CDR3 runs 14 residues. In nucleotides, the CDR3 is TGTGCCAGCAGTTTATACGGTAGCAATCAGCCCCAGCATTTT. Its translation is CASSLYGSNQPQHF.

This chain joins TRBV27 and TRBJ1-2; TRBD1 matches 10 bases. The germline gives CDR1 MNHEY, CDR2 SMNVEV (reference sequence). The length of the CDR3 is 16 residues. J was trimmed by 4 bases and V by 6 bases; bases with no gene match: 11. The CDR3 loop reads CASSPSPGQGIYGYTF. The CDR3 DNA follows: TGTGCCAGCAGCCCCTCCCCGGGACAGGGGATCTATGGCTACACCTTC.

The chain recombines TRBV19 with TRBJ2-3; 9 bases map to TRBD2. The germline gives CDR1 LNHDA, CDR2 SQIVND (reference sequence). CDR3 length equals 16 residues. V lost 4 bases and J lost 4; bases outside the gene matches: 9. The DNA for the CDR3 is TGTGCCAGTAGTAAGGCGGCGGGCGGGGGGGCAGATACGCAGTATTTT. The encoded protein is CASSKAAGGGADTQYF.

The chain has TRBV19 and TRBJ1-6, with 7 bases identical to TRBD1. Germline V gene lookup returns CDR1 LNHDA and CDR2 SQIVND (reference sequence). Trimming cost V 7 bases and J 9 bases; bases outside gene matches: 12. The CDR3 covers 15 residues. CDR3 bases: TGTGCCAGTACCGCGACAGGGTCTCTAGGTTCACCCCTCCACTTT. The encoded protein is CASTATGSLGSPLHF.

The chain is built from TRBV5-1 and TRBJ1-1; D ambiguous. CDR1 and CDR2 from the germline V gene are SGHRS and YFSETQ. Trimming pared 5 bases from V and 3 bases from J, leaving 11 bases between. The CDR3 has 13 amino acids. CDR3 coding DNA: TGCGCCAGCAGTATGGTGCAGGACACTGAAGCTTTCTTT. It is translated as CASSMVQDTEAFF. The full variable domain, with the rest looked up from reference TRBV5-1 and TRBJ1-1, is KAGVTQTPRYLIKTRGQQVTLSCSPISGHRSVSWYQQTPGQGLQFLFEYFSETQRNKGNFPGRFSGRQFSNSRSEMNVSTLELGDSALYLCASSMVQDTEAFFGQGTRLTVV.

V gene TRBV19 combines with J gene TRBJ2-2; no reliable D call. Germline V gene lookup returns CDR1 LNHDA and CDR2 SQIVND (reference sequence). The V end lost 3 bases, the J end lost 3 bases, and 11 bases lay between the germline ends. This CDR3 region has 15 residues. CDR3 sequence reads: CASSMAVRDTGELFF. The CDR3 nucleotides are TGTGCCAGTAGTATGGCGGTAAGGGACACCGGGGAGCTGTTTTTT.

CDR3 bases: TGTGCCAGCAGTTATGCCAGGCGTAGCTCCTACAATGAGCAGTTCTTC. It translates to CASSYARRSSYNEQFF. The genes are TRBV28 and TRBJ2-1; D unclear. Per the germline V gene, CDR1 is MDHEN and CDR2 is SYDVKM. V was clipped by 4 bases and J by 0 bases, with 13 bases between them. The CDR3 contains 16 residues.

The genes are TRBV7-6 and TRBJ2-2, with 9 bases aligning to TRBD2. V dropped 7 bases and J dropped 6; count of bases not matched to a gene: 9. Germline CDR1 and CDR2: SGHVS and FNYEAQ. The CDR3 is 15 amino acids. CDR3 loop: CASNLLGGGAGELFF. The CDR3 nucleotides read TGTGCCAGCAACCTTCTTGGCGGGGGGGCCGGGGAGCTGTTTTTT.